These 32 T cell receptor beta chains came from one sample sequenced in a study of metastatic and nonmetastatic thyroid tumors. TCRdb used MiXCR to call clones anew from the PCR reads. The sample carries 20,000 or so clones, about 40% recorded once. No treatment had been given to any patient before thyroid surgery. Sequencing was carried out using blood. These receptor sequences come from a male donor with papillary thyroid cancer or a benign thyroid nodule (not recorded which). Some clones in this sample may be carry-over from other donors' samples.

This clone has a handful of counts. This chain links TRBV19 with TRBJ2-3; TRBD2 matches at 12 bases. The V segment lost 8 bases and the J segment 8 bases; nucleotides outside the gene matches: 8. The V gene's germline CDR1 is LNHDA and CDR2 SQIVND (reference sequence). This CDR3 contains 14 residues. The CDR3 sequence is CASRLAGVDGTQYF. DNA for the CDR3: TGTGCCAGTCGACTAGCGGGAGTTGACGGTACGCAGTATTTT.

Relative to its sample, this clone is medium-sized. The CDR3 nucleotides are TGCGCCAGCAGCCAAGAATCCAGGGTTAACACTGAAGCTTTCTTT. Amino acids: CASSQESRVNTEAFF. The chain uses TRBV4-3 and TRBJ1-1; possible D gene TRBD1, 5 bases. Trimming removed 0 bases at V and 2 bases at J, with 10 bases between. Germline loops: CDR1 LGHNA, CDR2 YSLEER. The length of the CDR3 is 15 residues.

Worth noting for this clone: A read error may explain this, as a much larger clone is one base away. Other DNA sequences of this sample code for an identical CDR3. V gene TRBV25-1 combines with J gene TRBJ1-5, with TRBD1 as a possible D gene (5 bases). Germline V gene data show CDR1 as MGHDK and CDR2 as SYGVNS. CDR3 length equals 13 residues. The CDR3 DNA is TGTGCCAGCAGTGGCAGCCTTTCGGGGCCCCAGCACTTT. It yields the protein CASSGSLSGPQHF.

The chain joins TRBV7-8 to TRBJ1-1; no reliable D call. CDR1 SGHVS and CDR2 FQNEAQ come from the germline V gene. The CDR3 length is 13 residues. V was shortened by 2 bases and J by 1 base, with 5 bases between the two germline ends. CDR3: CASSLSSNTEAFF. CDR3 in DNA: TGTGCCAGCAGCTTATCCTCGAACACTGAAGCTTTCTTT. Full variable domain (remainder filled in from reference TRBV7-8 and TRBJ1-1): GAGVSQSPRYKVAKRGQDVALRCDPISGHVSLFWYQQALGQGPEFLTYFQNEAQLDKSGLPSDRFFAERPEGSVSTLKIQRTQQEDSAVYLCASSLSSNTEAFFGQGTRLTVV.

This clone was seen many times. The V call is TRBV20-1, the J call TRBJ2-4, with 11 bases lining up with TRBD2. This CDR3 is built from 18 residues. V lost 5 bases and J lost 0; bases outside the gene matches: 12. Germline V lookup: CDR1 DFQATT, CDR2 SNEGSKA (reference sequence). The CDR3 nucleotides are TGCAGTGCTTATAGCGGGAGGGCAATAGCGGTAGCCAAAAACATTCAGTACTTC. This gives the protein CSAYSGRAIAVAKNIQYF.

The chain joins TRBV18 to TRBJ1-2, with D perhaps matching TRBD1 (5 bases). CDR1 is KGHSH, CDR2 LQKENI, per germline. V lost 6 bases to trimming and J lost 10 bases, with 15 bases between them. The CDR3 is made up of 12 amino acids. The CDR3 nucleotides read TGTGCCAGCTCCCCCACGGGGGTAGACTACACCTTC. Translation: CASSPTGVDYTF.

The table lists this clone with many counts. The chain links TRBV14 to TRBJ2-7; perhaps TRBD2 as D (6 bases). Trimming shortened V by 1 base and J by 0 bases, and 10 bases separated the two germline ends. Germline CDR1 SGHDN, CDR2 FVKESK. The CDR3 spans 15 residues. The DNA for the CDR3 is TGTGCCAGCAGCCAAGGGAGGGACTCCTCCTACGAGCAGTACTTC. Translated, it gives CASSQGRDSSYEQYF.

This chain uses TRBV18 with TRBJ2-7, with 10 bases fitting TRBD1. V trimming: 2 bases; J trimming: 5 bases; junction bases outside the gene matches: 9. Germline V gives CDR1 KGHSH, CDR2 LQKENI. CDR3 length: 16 amino acids. The CDR3 sequence: CASSPYYSGQGDEQYF. The CDR3 coding sequence is TGTGCCAGCTCACCATACTACTCTGGACAGGGGGACGAGCAGTACTTC.

Only one count was recorded for this clone. J is TRBJ1-3 and V is TRBV30; D not resolved. The CDR3 runs 12 residues. CDR1 is GTSNPN and CDR2 is SVGIG in the germline V gene (reference sequence). V lost 4 bases and J 0 bases, leaving 4 bases between the germline ends. As DNA, the CDR3 is TGTGCCTGGACCCCCTCTGGAAACACCATATATTTT. Translated, it gives CAWTPSGNTIYF.

This clone is termed medium-sized. The chain employs TRBV29-1 and TRBJ1-1; TRBD1 matches at 7 bases. Per germline, CDR1 SQVTM and CDR2 ANQGSEA. The CDR3 covers 12 residues. The J segment lost 9 bases and the V segment lost 7 bases, leaving 11 bases of the junction unmatched. The chain's CDR3 is CSALQGNTQAFF. In nucleotides, the CDR3 is TGCAGCGCCCTACAGGGGAATACTCAAGCTTTCTTT.

The gene calls are TRBV20-1 and TRBJ2-7; a possible D gene is TRBD1 (7 bases). The CDR3 is 15 amino acids. Germline V gene sequence: CDR1 DFQATT, CDR2 SNEGSKA (reference sequence). Trimming pared 6 bases from V and 3 bases from J, leaving 21 bases between. For the CDR3, the DNA is TGCAGTGCCCTGAGGGGCGGGACAGCGGACTACGAGCAGTACTTC. Translation: CSALRGGTADYEQYF.

This sequence joins TRBV11-2 and TRBJ2-7; D is undetermined. The CDR3 has 15 amino acids. Trimming took 2 bases from V and 5 from J, leaving 16 bases between them. Germline V gene lookup returns CDR1 SGHAT and CDR2 FQNNGV. CDR3 loop: CASSLFRLNPHEQYF. For the CDR3, the DNA is TGTGCCAGCAGCTTATTCCGGCTGAACCCCCACGAGCAGTACTTC.

Judged by abundance, this clone is medium-sized. The CDR3 DNA follows: TGTGCCAGCAGCTTACGGACCGTGACTAGCGGGAACACCGGGGAGCTGTTTTTT. It specifies CASSLRTVTSGNTGELFF. The chain couples TRBV7-8 to TRBJ2-2, with 9 bases identical to TRBD2. CDR1 is SGHVS, CDR2 FQNEAQ, per germline. There are 18 residues in the CDR3. J gave up 1 base and V 2 bases, and 8 bases lay outside the gene matches.

This clone has only a few counts. J is TRBJ2-1 and V is TRBV24-1; D remains ambiguous. CDR1 is KGHDR, CDR2 SFDVKD, per germline. The CDR3 totals 13 residues. The V end was cut by 0 bases, the J end by 9 bases, with 8 bases between. CDR3 region: CATSDLRFGEQFF. The CDR3 DNA follows: TGTGCCACCAGTGATTTGCGATTCGGTGAGCAGTTCTTC.

This clone was recorded many times. As the CDR3 is not closed by the conserved phenylalanine or tryptophan, this likely results from a read error. The chain joins TRBV12-3 or TRBV12-4 to TRBJ2-1; 12 nucleotides align to TRBD2. This CDR3 comprises 14 residues. V lost 5 bases to trimming and J lost 6 bases; unmatched junction nucleotides: 2. CDR3 nucleotide sequence: TGTGCCAGCAGTATACTAGCGGGAGGCAATGAGCAGTTCGTC. Its protein is CASSILAGGNEQFV.

This clone came up once. V and J are TRBV4-3 and TRBJ1-6, with no clear D. CDR3 length: 14 amino acids. Trimming took 0 bases from V and 1 from J, leaving 1 base between them. Germline V CDR1 and CDR2: LGHNA, YSLEER. The CDR3, as DNA: TGCGCCAGCAGCCAAGATTCCTATAATTCACCCCTCCACTTT. Residues: CASSQDSYNSPLHF.

The chain links TRBV9 to TRBJ1-2, with a tentative D call TRBD1 (5 bases). The germline V and J ends were trimmed by 3 bases and 2 bases, with 14 bases remaining between them. Per germline, CDR1 SGDLS and CDR2 YYNGEE. This CDR3 is 15 amino acids long. The CDR3: CASSAQDGANYGYTF. In DNA form, the CDR3 reads TGTGCCAGCAGCGCACAGGACGGAGCAAACTATGGCTACACCTTC.

The J gene is TRBJ1-3, the V gene TRBV30, with D tentatively TRBD1 (6 bases). CDR1 and CDR2 (germline): GTSNPN, SVGIG (reference sequence). CDR3 length equals 15 residues. Trimming shortened V by 5 bases and J by 4 bases, and 18 bases separated the two germline ends. CDR3: CAWEGHPRSGNTIYF. The CDR3 DNA is TGTGCCTGGGAGGGACACCCAAGGTCGGGAAACACCATATATTTT. The whole variable domain, remainder taken from reference TRBV30 and TRBJ1-3, is SQTIHQWPATLVQPVGSPLSLECTVEGTSNPNLYWYRQAAGRGLQLLFYSVGIGQISSEVPQNLSASRPQDRQFILSSKKLLLSDSGFYLCAWEGHPRSGNTIYFGEGSWLTVV.

The chain recombines TRBV5-1 with TRBJ2-7, with TRBD2 matching over 10 bases. The V gene's germline CDR1 is SGHRS and CDR2 YFSETQ. The CDR3 runs to 15 residues. The junction had 7 bases not matched to a gene; V was cut back by 4 bases and J by 3 bases. The CDR3 DNA follows: TGCGCCAGCAGCCTAGCGGGAGTGGGTCTCTACGAGCAGTACTTC. It translates to CASSLAGVGLYEQYF.

The chain uses TRBV11-3 and TRBJ2-7, with D possibly matching TRBD1 (5 bases). The length of the CDR3 is 16 residues. Between the trimmed V and J ends, which lost 5 bases and 0 bases, there was a span of 17 bases. Per germline, CDR1 SGHNT and CDR2 YENEEA. The CDR3 DNA reads as TGTGCCAGCAGCCCTAGAGAACAGGTCCTCTCCTACGAGCAGTACTTC. Translated, it gives CASSPREQVLSYEQYF. The entire variable domain, with the rest obtained from reference TRBV11-3 and TRBJ2-7, is as follows: EAGVVQSPRYKIIEKKQPVAFWCNPISGHNTLYWYLQNLGQGPELLIRYENEEAVDDSQLPKDRFSAERLKGVDSTLKIQPAELGDSAVYLCASSPREQVLSYEQYFGPGTRLTVT.

The chain couples TRBV20-1 to TRBJ1-3; D is ambiguous. The germline CDR1 and CDR2 sequences are DFQATT and SNEGSKA (reference sequence). This CDR3 has 14 residues. The V end lost 1 base, the J end lost 2 bases, and 9 bases lay between the germline ends. Written as DNA, the CDR3 is TGCAGTGCTAGAGCGGTGGGAACTGGAAACACCATATATTTT. The encoded protein is CSARAVGTGNTIYF.

This clone was detected ten times or more. This sequence joins TRBV6-2 or TRBV6-3 and TRBJ2-2; D unclear. The germline V gene has CDR1 MNHEY and CDR2 SVGEGT. The V and J ends lost 7 bases and 6 bases respectively, with 30 bases between them. The CDR3 has 19 amino acids. CDR3 bases: TGTGCCAGCACCCCCGACTCAGTCTTGGCGGCCCACTACGCCGGGGAGCTGTTTTTT. This gives the protein CASTPDSVLAAHYAGELFF.

This clone rates as medium-sized. The J gene is TRBJ2-3, the V gene TRBV19; no clear D. CDR3 length: 15 residues. Germline lookup yields CDR1 LNHDA and CDR2 SQIVND (reference sequence). With 4 bases removed from V and 0 bases from J, the gap between germline ends came to 11 bases. The CDR3 loop reads CASSNELFSTDTQYF. The CDR3 DNA follows: TGTGCCAGTAGTAATGAGCTCTTTAGCACAGATACGCAGTATTTT.

The chain links TRBV6-1 to TRBJ2-5, with TRBD2 matching over 12 bases. Germline CDR1 and CDR2: MNHNS and SASEGT. This CDR3 spans 15 amino acids. Trimming at V came to 6 bases and at J to 0 bases, leaving 2 bases not matched to a gene. The CDR3: CASSRLAGDQETQYF. CDR3 in DNA: TGTGCCAGCAGCAGACTAGCGGGAGACCAAGAGACCCAGTACTTC.

The CDR3 nucleotides read TGTGCCAGCAGTGGGGGCACAAGCTACGAGCAGTACTTC. This gives the protein CASSGGTSYEQYF. The chain carries TRBV6-1 and TRBJ2-7, with a possible D match to TRBD1 (5 bases). CDR1 is MNHNS, CDR2 SASEGT, per germline. Trimming left V 4 bases short and J 3 bases short, with 10 bases between. The CDR3 contains 13 residues.

V gene TRBV7-8 combines with J gene TRBJ2-7; 12 nucleotides agree with TRBD2. V gave up 5 bases and J gave up 4 bases; unmatched junction bases: 6. The CDR3 runs 15 residues. Looked up from germline, CDR1 is SGHVS and CDR2 is FQNEAQ. CDR3 nucleotide sequence: TGTGCCAGCAGCCAAGGACTAGCGGGATGGTACGAGCAGTACTTC. Its protein product is CASSQGLAGWYEQYF.

The table lists this clone with many counts. Being one base from a much bigger clone, this may be a read error. Here the CDR3 omits its conserved ending phenylalanine or tryptophan, so a read error is the likely source. V is TRBV10-1 and J is TRBJ2-1; 8 bases agree with TRBD2. The CDR3 runs to 15 residues. V gave up 2 bases and J gave up 2 bases; unmatched junction bases: 2. Per the germline V gene, CDR1 is WNHNN and CDR2 is SYGVQD (reference sequence). The DNA of the CDR3 is TGCGCCAGCAGTGAGAATAGCGGGGCCTACAATGAGCAGTTCGTC. Encoded protein: CASSENSGAYNEQFV.

This clone was counted a single time. The chain links TRBV30 to TRBJ1-1; D gene ambiguous. V was pared by 0 bases and J by 1 base, with 9 bases between. The CDR3 contains 14 residues. Germline loops: CDR1 GTSNPN, CDR2 SVGIG (reference sequence). In DNA, the CDR3 is TGTGCCTGGAGTGTGGTTCGCGGGAACACTGAAGCTTTCTTT. Its translation is CAWSVVRGNTEAFF.

This chain joins TRBV5-1 and TRBJ2-3; 8 positions agree with TRBD1. Trimming cost V 0 bases and J 2 bases; bases outside gene matches: 2. Per germline, CDR1 SGHRS and CDR2 YFSETQ. This CDR3 region has 15 residues. The CDR3: CASSLGQGYTDTQYF. CDR3 in DNA: TGCGCCAGCAGCTTGGGACAGGGGTACACAGATACGCAGTATTTT.

The chain employs TRBV27 and TRBJ1-2; D may be TRBD1 (6 bases). V lost 4 bases and J lost 2, with 11 bases in between. Germline loops: CDR1 MNHEY, CDR2 SMNVEV (reference sequence). CDR3 length equals 14 residues. The CDR3: CASSSYQGNYGYTF. CDR3 coding DNA: TGTGCCAGCAGTTCCTACCAGGGGAACTATGGCTACACCTTC.

The J gene is TRBJ1-6, the V gene TRBV4-1, with D possibly matching TRBD1 (6 bases). Per the germline V gene, CDR1 is MGHRA and CDR2 is YSYEKL. There are 15 residues in the CDR3. V was clipped by 0 bases and J by 7 bases, with 10 bases between them. CDR3 amino acids: CASSQDRDNNSPLHF. In DNA form, the CDR3 reads TGCGCCAGCAGCCAAGATAGGGACAACAATTCACCCCTCCACTTT.

This clone was seen many times. V and J are TRBV7-2 and TRBJ2-7, with 8 bases fitting TRBD1. V lost 5 bases to trimming and J lost 5 bases; unmatched junction nucleotides: 8. This CDR3 has 14 residues. Germline CDR1 reads SGHTA; CDR2 reads FQGNSA. CDR3 region: CASSPYRTGHEQYF. Here the CDR3 DNA reads TGTGCCAGCAGCCCGTACCGGACAGGGCACGAGCAGTACTTC.